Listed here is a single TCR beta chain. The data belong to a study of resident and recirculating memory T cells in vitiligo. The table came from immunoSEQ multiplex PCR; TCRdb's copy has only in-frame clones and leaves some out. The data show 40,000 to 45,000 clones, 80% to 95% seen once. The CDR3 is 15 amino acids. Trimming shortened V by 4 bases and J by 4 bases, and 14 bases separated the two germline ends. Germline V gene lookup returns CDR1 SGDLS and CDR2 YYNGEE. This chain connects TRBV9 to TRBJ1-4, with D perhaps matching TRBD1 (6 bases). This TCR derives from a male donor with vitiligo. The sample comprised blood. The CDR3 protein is CASSFTGTRNEKLFF. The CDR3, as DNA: TGTGCCAGCAGCTTCACCGGGACACGTAATGAAAAACTGTTTTTT.